These T cell receptor beta chains were read from a single sample in a study of breast tumors, draining lymph nodes, adjacent tissues. TCRdb reprocessed the multiplex PCR reads with MiXCR, giving one entry per CDR3 protein. The sample lists 85,000 to 130,000 distinct CDR3 sequences, 21% seen once, with 1% to 1.5% in the top ten. The sequenced sample consisted of axillary lymph node tissue. The receptors here all came from a female donor with breast cancer. Some clones in this sample may be carry-over from other donors' samples. CDR3s include the opening cysteine and the closing phenylalanine or tryptophan. D genes are given only for firm matches. Rows give clone size only sometimes, using once, few, many, or a class for an expanded clone.

abundance	v_gene	d_gene	j_gene	CDR3aa	CDR3nt
NA	TRBV2	TRBD1	TRBJ2-7	CASSDTDRGRYEQYF	TGTGCCAGCAGTGACACGGACAGGGGAAGATACGAGCAGTACTTC
NA	TRBV12-3/TRBV12-4	NA	TRBJ2-1	CASSLRTEGSGRVF	TGTGCCAGCAGTTTAAGGACTGAGGGGTCTGGTCGGGTCTTC
many	TRBV2	NA	TRBJ1-5	CASRTGLSNQPQHF	TGTGCCAGCCGAACGGGTTTATCGAATCAGCCCCAGCATTTT
many	TRBV19	TRBD1	TRBJ2-5	CAANRGQNQETQYF	TGTGCCGCCAACAGGGGGCAGAACCAAGAGACCCAGTACTTC
NA	TRBV28	NA	TRBJ1-5	CASRSTGSQQPQHF	TGTGCCAGCAGGTCGACAGGATCTCAGCAGCCCCAGCATTTT
many	TRBV12-3/TRBV12-4	NA	TRBJ2-7	CASSLAGQSLEQYF	TGTGCCAGCAGTTTGGCAGGACAGTCCTTGGAGCAGTACTTC
many	TRBV24-1	NA	TRBJ1-2	CAVEGGRGYTF	TGTGCCGTCGAGGGGGGCCGTGGCTACACCTTC
many	TRBV2	TRBD2	TRBJ2-1	CARDVTAGGRNEQFF	TGTGCCAGGGACGTTACAGCGGGAGGTCGGAATGAGCAGTTCTTC
many	TRBV11-2	NA	TRBJ1-2	CASSLLGRVKGYTF	TGTGCCAGCAGCTTATTAGGCAGGGTGAAAGGCTACACCTTC
NA	TRBV15	TRBD2	TRBJ2-2	CATRRTSDNANTGELFF	TGTGCCACCAGGCGGACTAGCGATAACGCGAACACCGGGGAGCTGTTTTTT
many	TRBV2	NA	TRBJ2-7	CASVRDKEYEQYF	TGTGCCAGCGTCCGGGACAAGGAATACGAGCAGTACTTC
many	TRBV7-9	NA	TRBJ1-2	CASSLGRPGGYTF	TGTGCCAGCAGCTTAGGGAGACCTGGGGGCTACACCTTC
many	TRBV15	TRBD1	TRBJ2-3	CATSRAGGQGGTDTQYF	TGTGCCACCAGCAGAGCTGGGGGACAGGGGGGCACAGATACGCAGTATTTT
few	TRBV2	NA	TRBJ1-3	CASSDGGGNFGNTIYF	TGTGCCAGCAGTGACGGGGGGGGAAACTTTGGAAACACCATATATTTT
few	TRBV28	NA	TRBJ2-2	CASSRPSRTGELFF	TGTGCCAGCAGTAGACCGTCTCGGACCGGGGAGCTGTTTTTT
NA	TRBV20-1	NA	TRBJ2-7	CSAPRGGWAYEQYF	TGCAGTGCCCCCAGGGGGGGGTGGGCCTACGAGCAATACTTC
many	TRBV6-5	NA	TRBJ2-2	CASSYSGSGRRTGELFF	TGTGCCAGCAGTTACTCCGGGTCGGGGCGACGCACCGGGGAGCTGTTTTTT
many	TRBV7-9	NA	TRBJ2-3	CASSADIEEADTQYF	TGTGCCAGCAGCGCCGATATTGAGGAGGCAGATACGCAGTATTTT
many	TRBV28	NA	TRBJ2-5	CASSLETQYF	TGTGCCAGCAGTTTAGAGACCCAGTACTTC
many	TRBV4-1	NA	TRBJ2-7	CASSLQEGESYEQYF	TGCGCCAGCAGCCTACAAGAGGGGGAGTCCTACGAGCAGTACTTC
many	TRBV11-2	NA	TRBJ2-5	CASSLSPRGLETQYF	TGTGCCAGCAGCTTATCCCCGCGAGGACTAGAGACCCAGTACTTC
few	TRBV2	NA	TRBJ2-4	CASEGQAKNIQYF	TGTGCCAGCGAAGGACAGGCCAAAAACATTCAGTACTTC
many	TRBV7-7	NA	TRBJ1-6	CASSPYRECPPRSSPLHF	TGTGCTAGCAGCCCCTACAGGGAATGCCCTCCTAGGTCGTCACCCCTCCACTTT
many	TRBV6-1	NA	TRBJ1-2	CASRDRTSFYYGYTF	TGTGCCAGCAGAGATAGGACCTCCTTTTACTATGGCTACACCTTC
many	TRBV19	NA	TRBJ1-5	CASRTGPSNQPQHF	TGTGCCAGTAGGACAGGACCCAGCAATCAGCCCCAGCATTTT
many	TRBV20-1	TRBD2	TRBJ2-5	CSAREGGRGETQYF	TGCAGTGCTAGAGAGGGAGGGCGGGGGGAGACCCAGTACTTC
many	TRBV20-1	TRBD1	TRBJ1-5	CSARDQGAANQPQHF	TGCAGTGCTAGAGATCAGGGGGCAGCCAATCAGCCCCAGCATTTT
many	TRBV5-6	NA	TRBJ1-2	CASSLGRAYGYTF	TGTGCCAGCAGCTTGGGGAGGGCCTATGGCTACACCTTC
many	TRBV20-1	NA	TRBJ2-3	CSASSVFTDTQYF	TGCAGTGCTAGTTCGGTCTTCACAGATACGCAGTATTTT
many	TRBV19	TRBD2	TRBJ2-7	CASGRLAGGYEQYF	TGTGCCAGTGGAAGACTAGCGGGAGGCTACGAGCAGTACTTC
many	TRBV4-1	NA	TRBJ2-7	CASSQDNTGYEQYF	TGCGCCAGCAGCCAAGATAACACAGGCTACGAGCAGTACTTC
many	TRBV6-6	NA	TRBJ1-5	CASRPGVSNQPQHF	TGTGCCAGCAGACCGGGGGTTAGCAATCAGCCCCAGCATTTT
NA	TRBV6-6	NA	TRBJ1-4	CASSSRQLYATNEKLFF	TGTGCCAGCAGTTCCCGACAGCTATATGCAACTAATGAAAAACTGTTTTTT
many	TRBV4-1	NA	TRBJ2-3	CASRSRPRGLADTQYF	TGCGCCAGCAGGTCGAGACCCAGGGGTTTAGCAGATACGCAGTATTTT
NA	TRBV18	TRBD1	TRBJ1-2	CASSSEGADGYTF	TGTGCCAGCTCTTCCGAGGGGGCGGATGGCTACACCTTC
many	TRBV6-4	NA	TRBJ2-3	CASSDPTTDTQYF	TGTGCCAGCAGTGACCCCACCACAGATACGCAGTATTTT
NA	TRBV7-8	NA	TRBJ1-6	CASSLYPGPQNSPLHF	TGTGCCAGCAGCTTATATCCGGGACCGCAAAATTCACCCCTCCACTTT
many	TRBV3-1	NA	TRBJ1-5	CASSSQGISNQPQHF	TGTGCCAGTAGTTCACAGGGAATTAGCAATCAGCCCCAGCATTTT
NA	TRBV4-1	TRBD1	TRBJ1-2	CATLGTGANYGYTF	TGCGCCACGCTGGGAACAGGGGCGAACTATGGCTACACCTTC
NA	TRBV12-3/TRBV12-4	NA	TRBJ1-6	CASTQGAGSSPLHF	TGTGCCAGCACCCAAGGGGCGGGGTCGTCACCCCTCCACTTT
many	TRBV5-1	NA	TRBJ2-1	CASRREEGAYNEQFF	TGCGCCAGCAGGAGGGAGGAGGGGGCGTACAATGAGCAGTTCTTC
many	TRBV20-1	TRBD2	TRBJ2-5	CSARSSGTSGQETQYF	TGCAGTGCTAGATCGTCCGGGACTAGCGGCCAAGAGACCCAGTACTTC